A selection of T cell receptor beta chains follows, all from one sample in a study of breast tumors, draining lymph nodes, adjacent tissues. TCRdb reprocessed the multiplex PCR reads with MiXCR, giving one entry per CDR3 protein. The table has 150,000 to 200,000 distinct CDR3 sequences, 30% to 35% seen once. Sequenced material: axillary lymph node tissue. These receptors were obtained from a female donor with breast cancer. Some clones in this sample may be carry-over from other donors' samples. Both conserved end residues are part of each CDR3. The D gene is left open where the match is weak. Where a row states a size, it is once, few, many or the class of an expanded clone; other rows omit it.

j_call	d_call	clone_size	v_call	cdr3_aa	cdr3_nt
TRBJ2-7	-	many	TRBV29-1	CSARGGRSEGDEQYF	TGCAGCGCTAGGGGAGGCAGGTCGGAGGGCGACGAGCAGTACTTC
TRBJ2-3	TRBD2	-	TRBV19	CASSIDNTGTSGERDTQYF	TGTGCCAGTAGTATAGACAATACAGGGACTAGCGGAGAACGGGATACGCAGTATTTT
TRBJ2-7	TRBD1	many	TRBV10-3	CAITDRVAYEQYF	TGTGCCATTACAGACAGGGTTGCGTACGAGCAGTACTTC
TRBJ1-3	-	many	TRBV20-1	CSAPGYQSSGNTIYF	TGCAGTGCCCCCGGCTACCAGAGCTCTGGAAACACCATATATTTT
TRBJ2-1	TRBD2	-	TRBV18	CASSPVRLAGNGEQFF	TGTGCCAGCTCACCAGTACGACTAGCGGGAAACGGTGAGCAGTTCTTC
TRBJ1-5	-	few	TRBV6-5	CASSHSISGTMSPQHF	TGTGCCAGCAGTCACTCGATCTCAGGGACAATGTCGCCCCAGCATTTT
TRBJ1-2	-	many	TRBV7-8	CASSLSGGGNYGYTF	TGTGCCAGCAGCTTATCCGGGGGGGGGAACTATGGCTACACCTTC
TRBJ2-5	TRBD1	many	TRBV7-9	CASSPSTGVFQETQYF	TGTGCCAGCAGCCCCTCGACAGGGGTCTTTCAAGAGACCCAGTACTTC
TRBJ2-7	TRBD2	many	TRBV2	CASRLAGGTYEQYF	TGTGCCAGTAGACTAGCGGGAGGGACCTACGAGCAGTACTTC
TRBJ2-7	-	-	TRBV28	CASSLGGAGQRGEQYF	TGTGCCAGCAGTTTAGGCGGCGCGGGTCAACGGGGAGAGCAGTACTTC
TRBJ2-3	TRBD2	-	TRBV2	CASSKGVAGVPDTQYF	TGTGCCTCCTCGAAGGGGGTAGCGGGAGTTCCAGATACGCAGTATTTT
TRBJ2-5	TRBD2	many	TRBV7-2	CASSLALAGGLSQETQYF	TGTGCCAGCAGCTTAGCTCTAGCGGGAGGTTTGTCCCAAGAGACCCAGTACTTC
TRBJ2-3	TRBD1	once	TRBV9	CASSARQGILDTQYF	TGTGCCAGCAGCGCCCGACAGGGAATACTAGATACGCAGTATTTT
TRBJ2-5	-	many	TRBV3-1	CASSQELRWETQYF	TGTGCCAGCAGCCAAGAATTACGGTGGGAGACCCAGTACTTC
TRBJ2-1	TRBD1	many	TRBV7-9	CASSLTGGGDEQFF	TGTGCCAGCAGCTTAACAGGGGGCGGCGATGAGCAGTTCTTC
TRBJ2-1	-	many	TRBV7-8	CASSFRRSYNEQFF	TGTGCCAGCAGCTTCCGGAGGTCCTACAATGAGCAGTTCTTC
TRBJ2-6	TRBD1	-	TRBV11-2	CASSLSGTVFSGANVLTF	TGTGCCAGCAGCTTAAGTGGGACAGTTTTCTCTGGGGCCAACGTTCTGACTTTC
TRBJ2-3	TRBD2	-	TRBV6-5	CASSYSQAGADTQYF	TGTGCCAGCAGTTATTCGCAAGCGGGGGCAGATACGCAGTATTTT
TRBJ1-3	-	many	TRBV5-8	CASSLDMGGTGNTIYF	TGTGCCAGCAGCTTGGATATGGGGGGGACTGGAAACACCATATATTTT
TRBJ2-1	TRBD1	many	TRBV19	CASSLDRGREGEQFF	TGTGCCAGTAGCCTCGACAGGGGGCGTGAAGGAGAGCAGTTCTTC
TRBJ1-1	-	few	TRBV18	CASSLKRESTEAFF	TGTGCCAGCTCACTAAAGAGAGAGAGCACTGAAGCTTTCTTT
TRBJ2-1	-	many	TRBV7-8	CASSLVMTAYNEQFF	TGTGCCAGCAGCTTAGTTATGACGGCTTACAATGAGCAGTTCTTC
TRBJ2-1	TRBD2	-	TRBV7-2	CASTPGGGRLYNEQFF	TGTGCCAGCACCCCGGGGGGGGGACGGCTATACAATGAGCAGTTCTTC
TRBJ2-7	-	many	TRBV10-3	CAISESRHSSYEQYF	TGTGCCATCAGTGAGTCGAGGCACTCCTCCTACGAGCAGTACTTC
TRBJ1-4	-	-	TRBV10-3	CAISERRRVF	TGTGCCATCAGTGAGAGAAGAAGGGTATTT
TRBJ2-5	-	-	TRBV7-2	CASSLARPSGGRAGETQYF	TGTGCCAGCAGCTTAGCGCGCCCCTCTGGGGGTAGGGCCGGGGAGACCCAGTACTTC
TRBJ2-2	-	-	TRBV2	CASRTGTLFF	TGTGCCAGCAGGACCGGGACGCTGTTTTTT